Reported below is one T cell receptor (beta chain). Its antigen has not been determined. No qualities accompany the bases; no much larger clone lies one base away. These data are taken from a study of shared clonotypes between healthy human individuals (TCRdb year 2020). Study-wide context: The cohort comprised a couple of women and a few men aged 18 to 49 years. For each donor, CD4 naive and CD4 memory were each run on three plates, CD8 naive on two plates, and CD8 memory on one plate. Blood TCR repertoires of several healthy adults were deeply sequenced to estimate repertoire size and the extent of clonotype sharing between individuals. To increase sequencing depth and limit assay-specific biases, TCR repertoire library preparation and sequencing were carried out by different laboratories using diverse techniques. Each donor's leukapheresis produced roughly between roughly 0.9 and 8.9 billion PBMCs.

From its cysteine to its phenylalanine, the CDR3 spans 16 amino acids. Of the read, only the CDR3 DNA is kept; its 48 bases are in frame from base 1. As encoded in the germline V gene, CDR1 is SGHAT while CDR2 is FQNNGV. Clipping removes 5 bases from V and 2 bases from J, with 7 as the unmatched junction base count. What the authors observed across the whole study: Naive subsets generally had larger estimated clonotype richness than memory subsets. Clonotypes shared by all four sorted-subset donors showed higher generation probabilities than non-shared clonotypes. Only blood was sampled, and tissue TCR repertoires likely differ from those in blood. When several donors were compared, the shared fraction of clonotypes was around 5% for naive CD4, 3.5% for naive CD8, roughly 2.3% for memory CD4, and 0.4% for memory CD8. Even with the large sequencing depth, rarefaction of the sorted-subset datasets indicated that sequencing was incomplete. The genetic and exposure-history diversity represented was limited by the small number of donors. Based on pairwise subsampling, the degree of clonotype sharing among donors was expected to be affected by sequencing depth.

Donors were healthy HIV-negative adults with no recently reported acute infections or vaccinations. All donors were Caucasian adults living in Nashville, Tennessee, USA. CD4+ T cells were enriched by magnetic negative selection; naive cells were then positively selected on CD45RA, and the negative fraction formed the memory subset. Blood was obtained by leukapheresis, after which PBMCs were separated by Ficoll-Histopaque density gradient centrifugation and cryopreserved in liquid nitrogen vapor phase. Analytical flow cytometry was used to check the purity and quantity of each magnetically sorted T cell population. From each sorted fraction, genomic DNA was isolated and quantified by UV absorbance on a Nanodrop 2000c. TCR CDR3 regions were amplified from genomic DNA by multiplex PCR using the deep immunoSEQ assay. Extracted genomic DNA from each cell subset was distributed evenly across all wells of several immunoSEQ 96-well plates, and each plate was treated as a replicate. For sorted subsets, roughly 0.2 ug genomic DNA, equal to 30,000 to 35,000 T cell genomes, was loaded into each replicate PCR. Purified libraries were measured with a Qubit 3.0 fluorometer, size-checked on a Bioanalyzer 2100, and measured again with the KAPA Library Quantification kit. A separate single-read 150-cycle Illumina NextSeq 550 flow cell was used to sequence each immunoSEQ 96-well plate. Per the authors' processing: Because the immunoSEQ output included only junctional sequences and no quality scores, the filtering could not be the same as the filtering used for full-length reads. Sequences were annotated with PyIR, a Python wrapper for IgBLAST v1.9, and V/J genes and CDR3 were assigned using IMGT germline references. Reads were removed for weak V/J assignments (E-value above 1e-6), missing CDR3, stop codons, out-of-frame junctions, or ambiguous translated residues. V3J clonotypes were defined by identical inferred V gene, J gene, and CDR3 amino acid sequence. Percentage overlap between repertoires was calculated by dividing the number of shared unique clonotypes by the size of the smaller repertoire. Repertoire richness was assessed with RTK rarefaction, the Chao1 estimator, and Recon v2.1 estimates of unobserved clonotypes. Generation probabilities for all TCRbeta clonotypes obtained by the gDNA method from a handful of donors were computed using OLGA. As stored in TCRdb, this immuneACCESS dataset retains in-frame rearrangements with V and J assigned. A fraction of the clones does not appear; measured against another copy, unresolved V genes explain less than half of the discrepancy, and the remainder lacks a known reason. V and J calls and clone size follow that table, whereas D and trimming were derived from the DNA. In this sample the table shows around 2,000,000 clones, roughly 94% of which occur a single time. The ten largest clones take up 0.13% of the sample.

This clonotype was sampled from a young man in good health. The sequence joins TRBV11-2 to TRBJ2-7; TRBD2 lines up with 12 middle nucleotides. Sequencing used naive CD4+ T cells sorted from blood. The sample's cell subset or site label, decoded: CD45RA+ positively selected. Here the CDR3 is given as CASSPRLAGDAYEQYF. The nucleotides are TGTGCCAGCAGCCCCAGACTAGCGGGGGATGCCTACGAGCAGTACTTC.